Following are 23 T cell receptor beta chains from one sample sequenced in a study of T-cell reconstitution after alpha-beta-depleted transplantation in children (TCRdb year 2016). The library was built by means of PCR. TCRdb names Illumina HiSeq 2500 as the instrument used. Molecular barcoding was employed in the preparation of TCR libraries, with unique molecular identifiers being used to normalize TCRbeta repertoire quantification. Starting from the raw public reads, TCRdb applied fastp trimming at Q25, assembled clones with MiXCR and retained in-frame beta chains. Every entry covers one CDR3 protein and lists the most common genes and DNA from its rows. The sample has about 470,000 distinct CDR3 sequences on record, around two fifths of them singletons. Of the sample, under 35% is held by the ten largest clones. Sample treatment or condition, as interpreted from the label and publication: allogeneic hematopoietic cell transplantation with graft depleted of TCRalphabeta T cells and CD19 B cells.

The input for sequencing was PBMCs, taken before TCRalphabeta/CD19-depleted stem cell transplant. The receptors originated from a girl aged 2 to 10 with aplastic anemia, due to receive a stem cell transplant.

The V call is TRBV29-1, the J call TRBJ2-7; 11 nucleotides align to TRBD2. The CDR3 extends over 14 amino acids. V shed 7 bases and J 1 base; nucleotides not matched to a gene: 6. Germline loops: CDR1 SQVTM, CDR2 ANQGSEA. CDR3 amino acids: CSARRLAGSYEQYF. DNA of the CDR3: TGCAGCGCCCGGCGACTAGCGGGATCCTACGAGCAGTACTTC.

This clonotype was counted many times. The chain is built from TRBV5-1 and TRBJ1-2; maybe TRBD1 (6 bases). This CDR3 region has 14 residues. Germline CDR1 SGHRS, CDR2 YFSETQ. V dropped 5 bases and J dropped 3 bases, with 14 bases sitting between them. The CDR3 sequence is CASSFRGAYYGYTF. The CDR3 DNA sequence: TGCGCCAGCAGTTTCCGGGGGGCTTACTATGGCTACACCTTC.

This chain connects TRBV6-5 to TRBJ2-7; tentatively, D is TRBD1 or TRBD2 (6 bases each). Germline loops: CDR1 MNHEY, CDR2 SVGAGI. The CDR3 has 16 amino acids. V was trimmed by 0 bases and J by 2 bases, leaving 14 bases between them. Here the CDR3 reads CASSYSVPGATYEQYF. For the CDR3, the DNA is TGTGCCAGCAGTTACTCGGTACCGGGGGCAACCTACGAGCAGTACTTC.

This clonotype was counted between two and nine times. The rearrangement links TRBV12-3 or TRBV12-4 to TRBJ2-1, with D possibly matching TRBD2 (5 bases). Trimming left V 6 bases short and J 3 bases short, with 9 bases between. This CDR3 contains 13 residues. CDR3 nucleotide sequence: TGTGCCAGCAGACTAGTGAACTACAATGAGCAGTTCTTC. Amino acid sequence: CASRLVNYNEQFF.

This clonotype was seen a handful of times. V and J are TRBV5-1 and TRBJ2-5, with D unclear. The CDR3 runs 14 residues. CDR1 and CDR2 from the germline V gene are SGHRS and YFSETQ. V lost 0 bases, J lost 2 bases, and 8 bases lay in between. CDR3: CASSLEGLQETQYF. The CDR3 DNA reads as TGCGCCAGCAGCTTGGAGGGCCTTCAAGAGACCCAGTACTTC.

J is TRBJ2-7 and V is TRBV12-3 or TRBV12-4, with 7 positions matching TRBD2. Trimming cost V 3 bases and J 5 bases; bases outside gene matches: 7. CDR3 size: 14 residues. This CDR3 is CASSLGGVVNEQYF. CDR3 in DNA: TGTGCCAGCAGTTTGGGGGGGGTCGTTAACGAGCAGTACTTC.

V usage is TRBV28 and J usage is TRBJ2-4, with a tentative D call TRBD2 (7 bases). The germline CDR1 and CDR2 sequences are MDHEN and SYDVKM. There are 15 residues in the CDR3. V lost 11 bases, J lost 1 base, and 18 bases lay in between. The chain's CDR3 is CAGGSSGQAKNIQYF. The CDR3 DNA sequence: TGTGCCGGCGGGTCTAGCGGACAGGCCAAAAACATTCAGTACTTC.

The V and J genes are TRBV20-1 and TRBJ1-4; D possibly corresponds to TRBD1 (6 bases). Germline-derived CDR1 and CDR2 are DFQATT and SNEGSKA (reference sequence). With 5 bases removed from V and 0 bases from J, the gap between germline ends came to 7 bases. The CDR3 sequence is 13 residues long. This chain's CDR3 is CSARTATNEKLFF. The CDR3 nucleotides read TGCAGTGCTCGGACAGCAACTAATGAAAAACTGTTTTTT.

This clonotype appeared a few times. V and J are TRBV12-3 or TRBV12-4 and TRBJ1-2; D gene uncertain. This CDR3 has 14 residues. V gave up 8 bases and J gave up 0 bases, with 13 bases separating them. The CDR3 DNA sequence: TGTGCCAGCTCTCGAAACCAACCTAACTATGGCTACACCTTC. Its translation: CASSRNQPNYGYTF.

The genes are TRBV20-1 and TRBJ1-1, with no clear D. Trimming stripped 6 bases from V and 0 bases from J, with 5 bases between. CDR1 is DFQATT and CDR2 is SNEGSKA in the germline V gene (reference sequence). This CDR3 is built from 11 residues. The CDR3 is CSAALNTEAFF. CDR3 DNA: TGCAGTGCCGCATTGAACACTGAAGCTTTCTTT.

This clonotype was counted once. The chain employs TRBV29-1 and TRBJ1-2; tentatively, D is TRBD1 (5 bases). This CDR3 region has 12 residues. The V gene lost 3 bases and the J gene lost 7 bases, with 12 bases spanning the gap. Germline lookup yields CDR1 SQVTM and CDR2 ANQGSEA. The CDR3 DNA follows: TGCAGCGTTGACCCGGGCAGGGTTGGCTACACCTTC. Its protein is CSVDPGRVGYTF.

This CDR3 reads CASSYSRLAGPPGTGELFF. In nucleotides, the CDR3 is TGTGCCAGCAGTTACTCGCGACTAGCGGGACCCCCGGGCACCGGGGAGCTGTTTTTT. The chain is built from TRBV6-5 and TRBJ2-2; 11 bases match TRBD2. Germline values: CDR1 MNHEY, CDR2 SVGAGI. The V and J ends lost 0 bases and 4 bases, in that order; junction bases with no gene match: 10. CDR3 length: 19 residues.

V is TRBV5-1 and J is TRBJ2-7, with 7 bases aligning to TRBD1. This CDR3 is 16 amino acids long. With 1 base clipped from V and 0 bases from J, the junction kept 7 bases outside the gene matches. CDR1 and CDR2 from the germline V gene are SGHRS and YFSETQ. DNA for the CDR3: TGCGCCAGCAGCTTGTCTACCCACAGGGGCTCCTACGAGCAGTACTTC. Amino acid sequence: CASSLSTHRGSYEQYF.

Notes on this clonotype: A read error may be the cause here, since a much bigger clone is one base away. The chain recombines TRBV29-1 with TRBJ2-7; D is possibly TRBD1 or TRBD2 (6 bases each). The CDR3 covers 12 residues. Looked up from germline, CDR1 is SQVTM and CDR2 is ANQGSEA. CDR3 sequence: CSVKGGTYDQYF. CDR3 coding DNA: TGCAGCGTCAAGGGGGGCACCTACGATCAGTACTTC.

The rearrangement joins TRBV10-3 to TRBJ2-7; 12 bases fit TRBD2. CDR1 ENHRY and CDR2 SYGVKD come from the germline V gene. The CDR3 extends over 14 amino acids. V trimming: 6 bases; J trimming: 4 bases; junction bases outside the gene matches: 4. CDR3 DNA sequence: TGTGCCATCAGCATACTAGCGGGGGGTTACGAGCAGTACTTC. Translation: CAISILAGGYEQYF.

In nucleotides, the CDR3 is TGTGCCAGCAGTTACTGGAGGGGTCGGGCCAACGTCCTGACTTTC. Protein: CASSYWRGRANVLTF. The chain is built from TRBV6-5 and TRBJ2-6; a possible D gene is TRBD2 (6 bases). CDR3 length: 15 amino acids. The germline CDR1 and CDR2 sequences are MNHEY and SVGAGI. Trimming took 1 base from V and 5 from J, leaving 9 bases between them.

Here the CDR3 DNA reads TGTGCCATCAGCGAAAGCTCTGGAAACACCATATATTTT. It yields the protein CAISESSGNTIYF. The chain is built from TRBV10-3 and TRBJ1-3; no clear D gene. Per germline, CDR1 ENHRY and CDR2 SYGVKD. With 6 bases removed from V and 0 bases from J, the gap between germline ends came to 6 bases. CDR3 length equals 13 residues.

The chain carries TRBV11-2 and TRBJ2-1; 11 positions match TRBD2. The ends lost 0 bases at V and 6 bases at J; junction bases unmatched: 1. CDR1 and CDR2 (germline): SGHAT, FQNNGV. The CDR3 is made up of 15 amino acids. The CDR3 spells CASSLETSGSNEQFF. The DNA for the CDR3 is TGTGCCAGCAGCTTAGAAACTAGCGGGAGCAATGAGCAGTTCTTC.

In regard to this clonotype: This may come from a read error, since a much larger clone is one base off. This chain's CDR3 is CASSLDPGAYEQYF. The CDR3, as DNA: TGCGCCAGCAGCTTGGATCCAGGTGCCTACGAGCAGTACTTC. The rearrangement joins TRBV5-1 to TRBJ2-7; D unclear. The CDR3 runs to 14 residues. Germline V CDR1 and CDR2: SGHRS, YFSETQ. V was cut by 0 bases and J by 2 bases, with 9 bases left in between. Filled out from reference TRBV5-1 and TRBJ2-7, the complete variable domain reads KAGVTQTPRYLIKTRGQQVTLSCSPISGHRSVSWYQQTPGQGLQFLFEYFSETQRNKGNFPGRFSGRQFSNSRSEMNVSTLELGDSALYLCASSLDPGAYEQYFGPGTRLTVT.

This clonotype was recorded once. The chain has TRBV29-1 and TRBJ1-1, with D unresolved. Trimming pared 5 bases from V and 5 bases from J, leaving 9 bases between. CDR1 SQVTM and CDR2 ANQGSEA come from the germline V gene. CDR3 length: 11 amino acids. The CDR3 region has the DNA TGCAGCGTTCAAGTCATTACTGAAGCTTTCTTT. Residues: CSVQVITEAFF. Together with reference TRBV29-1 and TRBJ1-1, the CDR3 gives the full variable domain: SAVISQKPSRDICQRGTSLTIQCQVDSQVTMMFWYRQQPGQSLTLIATANQGSEATYESGFVIDKFPISRPNLTFSTLTVSNMSPEDSSIYLCSVQVITEAFFGQGTRLTVV.

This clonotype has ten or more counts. The DNA of the CDR3 is TGTGCCAGCAGTTTACGCAGGAGAGAGACCCAGTACTTC. This gives the protein CASSLRRRETQYF. The chain joins TRBV12-3 or TRBV12-4 to TRBJ2-5; D remains unclear. The V end lost 2 bases, the J end lost 4 bases, and 8 bases lay between the germline ends. The CDR3 is 13 amino acids.

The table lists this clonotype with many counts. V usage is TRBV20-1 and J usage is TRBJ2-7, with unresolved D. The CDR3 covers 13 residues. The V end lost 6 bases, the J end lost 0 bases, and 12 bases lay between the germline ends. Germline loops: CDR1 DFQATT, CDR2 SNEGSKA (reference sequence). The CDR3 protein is CSAKNTDSYEQYF. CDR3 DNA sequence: TGCAGTGCGAAAAATACGGACTCCTACGAGCAGTACTTC.

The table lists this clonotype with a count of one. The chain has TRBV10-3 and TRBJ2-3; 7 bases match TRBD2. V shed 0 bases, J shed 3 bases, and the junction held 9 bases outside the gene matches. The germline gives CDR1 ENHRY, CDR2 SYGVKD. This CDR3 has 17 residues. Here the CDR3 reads CAISESARGGGTDTQYF. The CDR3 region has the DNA TGTGCCATCAGTGAGTCGGCACGGGGCGGGGGTACAGATACGCAGTATTTT.